Each of the 18 T cell receptor beta chains below was sequenced from the same sample in a study of cytomegalovirus exposure and HLA in healthy donors (TCRdb year 2017). Library generation was performed with the immunoSEQ multiplex PCR assay. The multiplex PCR relied on a mix of 60 forward primers for TCR Vbeta segments and 13 reverse primers for TCR Jbeta segments. TCRdb obtained this table from immuneACCESS and retained in-frame rearrangements with V and J assigned. These tables miss some clones; where compared with another copy, unresolved V genes account for less than half of the shortfall, and the remainder is unexplained. Here the sample has 190,000 or so clones; around 83% occur a single time. 1.6% of the sample goes to the ten largest clones. The sample comprised PBMCs. These receptors were collected from a man in his fifties or sixties in good health and CMV-seronegative.

The chain combines TRBV7-9 with TRBJ2-7; the D is unclear. The germline V gene encodes CDR1 SEHNR and CDR2 FQNEAQ (reference sequence). This CDR3 region has 17 residues. V shed 5 bases and J shed 2 bases, with 22 bases lying between them. The CDR3 here is CASSQPLGSAFTYEQYF. The CDR3 nucleotides read TGTGCCAGCAGCCAGCCCCTCGGGTCCGCCTTCACCTACGAGCAGTACTTC.

This chain uses TRBV18 with TRBJ2-5; 7 bases agree with TRBD2. Judging by the DNA end, TRBJ2-7 fits better; the J call may be wrong. The germline CDR1 and CDR2 sequences are KGHSH and LQKENI. The CDR3 runs to 13 residues. CDR3 residues: CASSPSGTYEQYF. CDR3 DNA: TGTGCCAGCTCACCGAGCGGGACCTACGAGCAGTACTTC.

This chain connects TRBV29-1 to TRBJ2-1; D might be TRBD2 (5 bases). The V gene's germline CDR1 is SQVTM and CDR2 ANQGSEA. V lost 2 bases to trimming and J lost 2 bases, with 10 bases between them. This CDR3 has 14 amino acids. CDR3 sequence reads: CSVERRVAYNEQFF. In DNA, the CDR3 is TGCAGCGTTGAACGGCGGGTTGCCTACAATGAGCAGTTCTTC.

The chain links TRBV6-6 to TRBJ1-3; D is possibly TRBD1 (6 bases). Germline values: CDR1 MNHNY, CDR2 SVGAGI (reference sequence). V was trimmed by 2 bases and J by 1 base, leaving 12 bases between them. The CDR3 is 16 residues long. The DNA for the CDR3 is TGTGCCAGCAGTTACACGACAGGAGGATCTGGAAACACCATATATTTT. It encodes CASSYTTGGSGNTIYF.

The chain combines TRBV19 with TRBJ1-2, with D hard to call. CDR1 and CDR2 (germline): LNHDA, SQIVND (reference sequence). The CDR3 has 13 amino acids. Trimming removed 3 bases at V and 4 bases at J, with 9 bases between. CDR3 residues: CASSIVGSYGYTF. CDR3 DNA sequence: TGTGCCAGTAGTATTGTGGGCAGCTATGGCTACACCTTC.

The chain joins TRBV7-2 to TRBJ2-7; 10 nucleotides agree with TRBD1. The CDR3 length is 15 residues. Per the germline V gene, CDR1 is SGHTA and CDR2 is FQGNSA. After removal of 6 bases from V and 6 bases from J, the junction contained 11 bases not matched to a gene. The CDR3 sequence: CASSQTGGAAVEQYF. The CDR3 nucleotides read TGTGCCAGCAGTCAGACAGGGGGCGCAGCGGTCGAGCAGTACTTC.

V and J are TRBV7-3 and TRBJ2-5; 8 nucleotides line up with TRBD1. The CDR3 contains 15 residues. The germline CDR1 and CDR2 sequences are SGHTA and FQGTGA. Unmatched junction bases numbered 8, after V lost 3 bases and J lost 5 bases. Written as DNA, the CDR3 is TGTGCCAGCAGCTTCGCCGGGACAGGTTTGGAGACCCAGTACTTC. Its protein product is CASSFAGTGLETQYF.

The V call is TRBV28, the J call TRBJ2-7; 11 bases are a match to TRBD2. Looked up from germline, CDR1 is MDHEN and CDR2 is SYDVKM. V lost 5 bases and J lost 0; bases outside the gene matches: 9. This CDR3 comprises 17 residues. CDR3 bases: TGTGCCAGCAGTCTAACGCTAGCGGGGGGTAGCTCCTACGAGCAGTACTTC. As protein: CASSLTLAGGSSYEQYF.

The chain recombines TRBV11-2 with TRBJ2-3, with TRBD1 as a possible D gene (6 bases). The CDR3 is 15 amino acids. CDR1 and CDR2 (germline): SGHAT, FQNNGV. The V end lost 2 bases, the J end lost 1 base, and 10 bases lay between the germline ends. The CDR3, as DNA: TGTGCCAGCAGCTTATCGGGACAAGGCACAGATACGCAGTATTTT. Translation gives CASSLSGQGTDTQYF.

V gene TRBV6-1 combines with J gene TRBJ2-2; the D gene is possibly TRBD1 (5 bases). The germline V gene has CDR1 MNHNS and CDR2 SASEGT. CDR3 length equals 15 residues. V gave up 6 bases and J gave up 3 bases, with 14 bases separating them. CDR3 amino acids: CASSGKEGDTGELFF. The CDR3 DNA reads TGTGCCAGCAGCGGTAAAGAAGGGGACACCGGGGAGCTGTTTTTT.

In this sample, this clone turned up many times. The chain employs TRBV30 and TRBJ2-2, with 10 bases lining up with TRBD2. V lost 3 bases, J lost 5 bases, and 12 bases stayed unmatched. CDR1 and CDR2 (germline): GTSNPN, SVGIG (reference sequence). There are 17 residues in the CDR3. CDR3 amino acids: CAWRPRPGLAVTGELFF. The CDR3 region has the DNA TGTGCCTGGAGGCCTCGCCCCGGACTAGCGGTTACCGGGGAGCTGTTTTTT. The whole variable domain, remainder taken from reference TRBV30 and TRBJ2-2, is SQTIHQWPATLVQPVGSPLSLECTVEGTSNPNLYWYRQAAGRGLQLLFYSVGIGQISSEVPQNLSASRPQDRQFILSSKKLLLSDSGFYLCAWRPRPGLAVTGELFFGEGSRLTVL.

The sample holds one count of this clone. The genes are TRBV7-2 and TRBJ2-3, with 10 bases matching TRBD1. The CDR3 loop spans 15 amino acids. J was trimmed by 7 bases and V by 1 base; bases with no gene match: 5. Germline assignment: CDR1 SGHTA and CDR2 FQGNSA. The CDR3 spells CASSLEGQGRHTQYF. DNA for the CDR3: TGTGCCAGCAGCTTAGAGGGACAGGGGAGACATACGCAGTATTTT. Looking up the rest from reference TRBV7-2 and TRBJ2-3 gives the full variable domain: GAGVSQSPSNKVTEKGKDVELRCDPISGHTALYWYRQSLGQGLEFLIYFQGNSAPDKSGLPSDRFSAERTGGSVSTLTIQRTQQEDSAVYLCASSLEGQGRHTQYFGPGTRLTVL.

The chain carries TRBV7-9 and TRBJ2-1; TRBD2 is a possible D gene (7 bases). V lost 1 base and J 8 bases, leaving 15 bases between the germline ends. The CDR3 runs 15 residues. In germline, CDR1 is SEHNR, CDR2 FQNEAQ (reference sequence). The CDR3 is CASSLDVGGVYEQFF. DNA of the CDR3: TGTGCCAGCAGCTTAGATGTAGGGGGGGTCTATGAGCAGTTCTTC.

The table lists this clone with a count of one. V and J are TRBV18 and TRBJ1-1; 7 nucleotides align to TRBD1. Per germline, CDR1 KGHSH and CDR2 LQKENI. Trimming took 3 bases from V and 1 from J; bases not matched to a gene: 8. The CDR3 has 16 amino acids. The CDR3 protein is CASSPWTGTENTEAFF. Written as DNA, the CDR3 is TGTGCCAGCTCACCGTGGACTGGGACAGAGAACACTGAAGCTTTCTTT.

J is TRBJ1-2 and V is TRBV7-9, with D possibly TRBD1 on 5 matching bases. The CDR3 spans 15 residues. Per germline, CDR1 SEHNR and CDR2 FQNEAQ (reference sequence). The V end lost 5 bases, the J end lost 5 bases, and 18 bases lay between the germline ends. Here the CDR3 DNA reads TGTGCCAGCAGCCGTGGGGCGGAGTCAAGTTATGGCTACACCTTC. This sequence encodes CASSRGAESSYGYTF. The whole variable domain, remainder taken from reference TRBV7-9 and TRBJ1-2, is DTGVSQNPRHKITKRGQNVTFRCDPISEHNRLYWYRQTLGQGPEFLTYFQNEAQLEKSRLLSDRFSAERPKGSFSTLEIQRTEQGDSAMYLCASSRGAESSYGYTFGSGTRLTVV.

The CDR3 protein is CASSQDKGGYNEQFF. DNA for the CDR3: TGTGCCAGCAGCCAAGATAAAGGCGGGTACAATGAGCAGTTCTTC. The V gene is TRBV4-2, the J gene TRBJ2-1; TRBD2 is a possible D gene (5 bases). Trimming took 0 bases from V and 4 from J, leaving 10 bases between them. The CDR3 is made up of 15 amino acids. Germline CDR1 is LGHNA and CDR2 is YNFKEQ.

The chain links TRBV18 to TRBJ2-3; the D is unclear. The CDR3 is 14 amino acids. Germline CDR1 is KGHSH and CDR2 is LQKENI. V was pared by 3 bases and J by 2 bases, with 9 bases between. CDR3 sequence (DNA): TGTGCCAGCTCACCGGTTGCAGACACAGATACGCAGTATTTT. This codes for CASSPVADTDTQYF.

The rearrangement uses TRBV7-3 and TRBJ2-5; maybe TRBD2 (6 bases). The V end lost 5 bases, the J end lost 5 bases, and 15 bases lay between the germline ends. The germline gives CDR1 SGHTA, CDR2 FQGTGA. The CDR3 runs 14 residues. The chain's CDR3 is CASSPGLLGETQYF. In nucleotides, the CDR3 is TGTGCCAGCAGCCCGGGACTCCTTGGGGAGACCCAGTACTTC.